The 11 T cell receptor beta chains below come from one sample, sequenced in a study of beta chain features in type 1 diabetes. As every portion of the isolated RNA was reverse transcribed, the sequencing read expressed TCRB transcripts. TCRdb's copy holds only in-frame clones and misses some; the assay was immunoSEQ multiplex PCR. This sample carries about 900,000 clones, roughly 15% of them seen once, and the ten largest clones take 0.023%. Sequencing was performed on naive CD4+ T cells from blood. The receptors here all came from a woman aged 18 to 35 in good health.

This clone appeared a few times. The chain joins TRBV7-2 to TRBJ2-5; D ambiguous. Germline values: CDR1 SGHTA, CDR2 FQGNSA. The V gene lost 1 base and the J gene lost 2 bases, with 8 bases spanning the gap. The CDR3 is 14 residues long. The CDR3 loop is CASSLDSPQETQYF. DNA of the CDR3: TGTGCCAGCAGCTTAGACTCACCTCAAGAGACCCAGTACTTC.

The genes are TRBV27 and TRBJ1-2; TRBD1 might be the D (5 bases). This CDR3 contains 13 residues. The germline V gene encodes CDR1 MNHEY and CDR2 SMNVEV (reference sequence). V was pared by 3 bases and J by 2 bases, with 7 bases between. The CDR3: CASSFGGNYGYTF. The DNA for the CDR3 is TGTGCCAGCAGTTTCGGGGGGAACTATGGCTACACCTTC.

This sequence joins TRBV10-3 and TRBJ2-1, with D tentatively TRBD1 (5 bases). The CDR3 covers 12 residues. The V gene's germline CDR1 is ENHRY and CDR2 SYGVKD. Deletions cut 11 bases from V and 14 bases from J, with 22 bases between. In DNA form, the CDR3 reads TGTGCCGCTTCCGAGACAGCCTACACGGAGTTCTTC. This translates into CAASETAYTEFF.

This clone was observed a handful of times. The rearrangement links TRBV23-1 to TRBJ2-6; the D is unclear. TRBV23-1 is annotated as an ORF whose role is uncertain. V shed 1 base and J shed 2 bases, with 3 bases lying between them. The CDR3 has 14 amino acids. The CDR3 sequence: CASSQFAGANVLTF. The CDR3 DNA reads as TGCGCCAGCAGTCAATTCGCTGGGGCCAACGTCCTGACTTTC.

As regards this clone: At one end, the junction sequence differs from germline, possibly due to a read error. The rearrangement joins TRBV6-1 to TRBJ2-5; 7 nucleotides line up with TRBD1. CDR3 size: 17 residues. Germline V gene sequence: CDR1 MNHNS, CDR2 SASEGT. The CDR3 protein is CAISERPPGQQTLTQYF. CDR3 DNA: TGTGCCATCAGTGAGAGGCCCCCGGGACAGCAAACGTTGACCCAGTACTTC.

In DNA form, the CDR3 reads TGTGCCAGCAGAAGGGGGTTGGGGAATGAAAAACTGTTTTTT. Translation: CASRRGLGNEKLFF. The chain combines TRBV5-4 with TRBJ1-4; weak D call: TRBD1 (6 bases). CDR1 and CDR2 (germline): SGHNT, YYREEE (reference sequence). Trimming took 5 bases from V and 5 from J, leaving 13 bases between them. The CDR3 runs to 14 residues.

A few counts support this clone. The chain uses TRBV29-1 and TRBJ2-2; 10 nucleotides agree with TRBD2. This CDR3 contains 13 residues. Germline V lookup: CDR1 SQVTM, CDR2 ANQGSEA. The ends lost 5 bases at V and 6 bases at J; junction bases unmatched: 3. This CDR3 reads CSVRSGRAGELFF. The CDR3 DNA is TGCAGCGTTCGGAGCGGGAGGGCCGGGGAGCTGTTTTTT.

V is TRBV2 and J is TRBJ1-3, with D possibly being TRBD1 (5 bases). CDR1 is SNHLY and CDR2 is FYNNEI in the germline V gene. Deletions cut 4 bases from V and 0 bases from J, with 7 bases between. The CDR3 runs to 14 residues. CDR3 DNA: TGTGCCAGCAGTGTCAGGGACTCTGGAAACACCATATATTTT. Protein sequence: CASSVRDSGNTIYF.

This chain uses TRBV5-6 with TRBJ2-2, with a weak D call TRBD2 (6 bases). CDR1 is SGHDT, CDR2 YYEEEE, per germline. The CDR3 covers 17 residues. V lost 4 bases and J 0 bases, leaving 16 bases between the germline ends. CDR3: CASSLHIAEPNTGELFF. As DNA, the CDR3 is TGTGCCAGCAGCCTACATATAGCGGAGCCGAACACCGGGGAGCTGTTTTTT. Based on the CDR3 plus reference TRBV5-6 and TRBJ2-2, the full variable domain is DAGVTQSPTHLIKTRGQQVTLRCSPKSGHDTVSWYQQALGQGPQFIFQYYEEEERQRGNFPDRFSGHQFPNYSSELNVNALLLGDSALYLCASSLHIAEPNTGELFFGEGSRLTVL.

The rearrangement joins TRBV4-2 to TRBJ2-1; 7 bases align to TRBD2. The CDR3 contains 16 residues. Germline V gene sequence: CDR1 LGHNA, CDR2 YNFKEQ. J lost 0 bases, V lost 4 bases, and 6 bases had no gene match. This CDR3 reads CASSRTSGNSYNEQFF. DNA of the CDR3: TGTGCCAGCAGCCGGACGAGCGGGAACTCCTACAATGAGCAGTTCTTC.

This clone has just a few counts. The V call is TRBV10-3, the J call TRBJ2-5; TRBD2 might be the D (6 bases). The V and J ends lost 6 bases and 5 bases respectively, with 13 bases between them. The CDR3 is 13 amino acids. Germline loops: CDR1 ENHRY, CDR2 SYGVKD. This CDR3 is CAIRPSVGETQYF. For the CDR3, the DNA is TGTGCCATCAGACCTAGCGTTGGGGAGACCCAGTACTTC.